Reported below is one T cell receptor beta chain. Its antigen is currently not known. Base-call qualities are not available, and no considerably larger clone is one nucleotide away. CDR1 MNHEY and CDR2 SMNVEV are derived from the germline V gene (reference sequence). For this chain, trimming is 5 bases at the V end and 9 bases at the J end, and the number of junction bases without a gene match is 5. The CDR3 has 14 amino acids, counting the end cysteine and phenylalanine. Only the CDR3 DNA is retained, 42 bases long and in frame from the first base. The record originates from a study of blood T cell repertoires in COVID-19 (TCRdb year 2020). Context from the whole study: The collaborator samples originated in the United States, Italy and Spain and spanned the acute and convalescent phases of COVID-19. The material from the prospective study consisted of cDNA or gDNA derived from T cells, B-cell-depleted T cells, or PBMCs. The dataset comprised deeply sampled blood TCRbeta repertoires from subjects exposed to, actively infected with, or recovered from COVID-19. The repertoires were released in a freely available public database intended as a resource for research on the immune response to SARS-CoV-2. The samples were drawn from two sources: the first 160 participants of the ongoing ImmuneRACE study, and 950 to 1,500 subjects contributed by 6 global collaborators. The sample metadata nearly always contained a de-identified subject ID, COVID-19 status, age in years and sex. Where HLA class I and class II types were available, the types were taken from metadata supplied by the sample provider, not from assay-based typing.

TCRbeta CDR3 regions were amplified from genomic DNA using the immunoSEQ Assay, a bias-controlled multiplex PCR. The study's processing was this. The number of nucleated cells in each sample was estimated by amplification of reference gene primers within the assay. To quantify the absolute abundance of each unique TCRbeta CDR3 rearrangement, sequence reads were collapsed and filtered. For each sample, productive Simpson clonality was calculated as the square root of Simpson's diversity index across productive rearrangements. In TCRdb, the immuneACCESS table is reduced to in-frame sequences with V and J assigned. These tables do not hold every clone; where another copy was compared, an unresolved V gene accounts for under half, and the others remain unexplained. That table gives V, J and clone size, and the DNA gave D and trimming. The sample contains tens of thousands of clones, 89% of them found a single time. Together, the top ten hold 12% of the sample.

Whole blood was collected in K2EDTA tubes by collaborating institutions according to the institutions' own protocols. For TCRbeta analysis, collaborator samples were shipped as frozen whole blood, as isolated PBMCs, or as DNA extracted from either sample type. On the study overall, not on this receptor specifically: The amount of clinical and demographic metadata varied by source and participant and was provided uncurated.

The sequence was obtained from a man between 65 and 85 years old with active or convalescent COVID-19. The sequencing input was peripheral blood. The sequence links TRBV27 to TRBJ1-3; TRBD1 fits 12 bases in the junction. The CDR3 sequence is CASSLGQGAPTIYF. The DNA is as follows: TGTGCCAGCAGTCTGGGACAGGGGGCTCCCACCATATATTTT.